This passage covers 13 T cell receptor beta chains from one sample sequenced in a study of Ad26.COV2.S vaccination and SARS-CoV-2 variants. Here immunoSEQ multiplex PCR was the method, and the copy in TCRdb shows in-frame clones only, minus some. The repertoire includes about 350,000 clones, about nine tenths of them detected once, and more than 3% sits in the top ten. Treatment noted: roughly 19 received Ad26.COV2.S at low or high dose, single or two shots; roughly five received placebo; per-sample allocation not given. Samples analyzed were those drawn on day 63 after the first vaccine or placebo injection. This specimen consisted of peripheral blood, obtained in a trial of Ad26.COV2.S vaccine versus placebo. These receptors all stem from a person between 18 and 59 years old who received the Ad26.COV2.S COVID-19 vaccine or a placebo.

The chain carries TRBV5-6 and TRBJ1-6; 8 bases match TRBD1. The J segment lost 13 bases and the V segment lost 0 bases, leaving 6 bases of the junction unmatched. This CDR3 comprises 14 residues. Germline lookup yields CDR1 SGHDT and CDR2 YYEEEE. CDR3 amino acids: CASSLGSGGSPLHF. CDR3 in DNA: TGTGCCAGCAGCTTGGGTTCAGGGGGCTCTCCCCTCCACTTT.

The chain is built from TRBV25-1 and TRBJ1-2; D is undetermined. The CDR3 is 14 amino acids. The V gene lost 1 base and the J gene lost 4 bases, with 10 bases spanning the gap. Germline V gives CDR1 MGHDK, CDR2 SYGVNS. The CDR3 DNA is TGTGCCAGCAGTGAATCTCAGGCCTCCTATGGCTACACCTTC. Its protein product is CASSESQASYGYTF.

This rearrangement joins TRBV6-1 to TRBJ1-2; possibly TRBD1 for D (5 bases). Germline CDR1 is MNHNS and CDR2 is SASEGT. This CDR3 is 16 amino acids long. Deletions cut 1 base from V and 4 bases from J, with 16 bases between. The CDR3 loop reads CASSEGGVSSGYGYTF. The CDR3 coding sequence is TGTGCCAGCAGTGAAGGGGGGGTATCCTCCGGCTATGGCTACACCTTC.

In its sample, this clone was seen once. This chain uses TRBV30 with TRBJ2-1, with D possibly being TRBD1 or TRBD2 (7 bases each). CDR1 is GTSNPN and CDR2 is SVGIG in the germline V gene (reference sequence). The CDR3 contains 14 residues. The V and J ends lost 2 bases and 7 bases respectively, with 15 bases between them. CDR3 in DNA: TGTGCCTGGAGTTTGCCAGGGGGGGATAATGAGCAGTTCTTC. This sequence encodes CAWSLPGGDNEQFF.

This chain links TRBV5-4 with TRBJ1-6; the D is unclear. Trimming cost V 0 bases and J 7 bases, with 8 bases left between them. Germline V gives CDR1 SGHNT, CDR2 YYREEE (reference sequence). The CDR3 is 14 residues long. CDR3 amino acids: CASSLAAKNSPLHF. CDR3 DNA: TGTGCCAGCAGCTTGGCCGCTAAGAATTCACCCCTCCACTTT.

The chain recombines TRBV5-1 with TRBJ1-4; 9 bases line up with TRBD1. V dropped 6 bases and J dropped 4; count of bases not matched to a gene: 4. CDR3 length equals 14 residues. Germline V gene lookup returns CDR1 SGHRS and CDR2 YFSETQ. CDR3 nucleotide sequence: TGCGCCAGCACCTCGGGACAGGGTAATGAAAAACTGTTTTTT. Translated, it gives CASTSGQGNEKLFF.

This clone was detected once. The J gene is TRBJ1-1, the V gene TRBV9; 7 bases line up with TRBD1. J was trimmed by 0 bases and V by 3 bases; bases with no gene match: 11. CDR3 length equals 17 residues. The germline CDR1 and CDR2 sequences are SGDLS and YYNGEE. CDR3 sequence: CASSADPGDSMNTEAFF. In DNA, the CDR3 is TGTGCCAGCAGCGCGGATCCGGGGGACAGCATGAACACTGAAGCTTTCTTT.

CDR3 region: CASSSRGLGANVLTF. For the CDR3, the DNA is TGCGCCAGCAGCTCTCGTGGGTTGGGGGCCAACGTCCTGACTTTC. V usage is TRBV5-1 and J usage is TRBJ2-6; no definite D call. CDR1 and CDR2 (germline): SGHRS, YFSETQ. CDR3 size: 15 residues. V dropped 3 bases and J dropped 4 bases, with 11 bases sitting between them.

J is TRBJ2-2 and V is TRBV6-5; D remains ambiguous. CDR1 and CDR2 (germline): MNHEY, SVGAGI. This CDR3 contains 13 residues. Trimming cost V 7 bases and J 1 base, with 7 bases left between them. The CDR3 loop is CASISLNTGELFF. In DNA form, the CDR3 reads TGTGCCAGCATATCCTTGAACACCGGGGAGCTGTTTTTT.

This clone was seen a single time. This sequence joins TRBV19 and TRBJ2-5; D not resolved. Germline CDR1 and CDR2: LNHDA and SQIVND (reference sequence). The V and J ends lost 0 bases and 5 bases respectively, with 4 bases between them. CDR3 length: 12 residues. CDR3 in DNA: TGTGCCAGTAGTATAGATGGGGAGACCCAGTACTTC. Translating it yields CASSIDGETQYF.

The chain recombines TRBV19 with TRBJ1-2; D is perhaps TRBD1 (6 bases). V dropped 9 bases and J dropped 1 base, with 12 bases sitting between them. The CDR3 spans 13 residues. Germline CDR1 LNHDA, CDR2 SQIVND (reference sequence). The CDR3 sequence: CASTDRFNYGYTF. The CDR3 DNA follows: TGTGCCAGCACAGACAGGTTTAACTATGGCTACACCTTC.

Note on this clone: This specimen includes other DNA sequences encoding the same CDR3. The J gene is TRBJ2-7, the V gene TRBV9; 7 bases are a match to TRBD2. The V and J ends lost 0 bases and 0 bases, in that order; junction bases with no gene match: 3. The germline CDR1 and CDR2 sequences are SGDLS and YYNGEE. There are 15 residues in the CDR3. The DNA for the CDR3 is TGTGCCAGCAGCGTAGGCTCGGGGGGCTCCTACGAGCAGTACTTC. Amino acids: CASSVGSGGSYEQYF.

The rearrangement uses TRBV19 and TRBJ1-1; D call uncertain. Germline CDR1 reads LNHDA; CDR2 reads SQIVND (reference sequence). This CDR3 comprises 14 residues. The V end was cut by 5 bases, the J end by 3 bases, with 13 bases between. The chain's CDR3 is CASSVPGWDTEAFF. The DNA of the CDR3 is TGTGCCAGTAGTGTCCCAGGTTGGGACACTGAAGCTTTCTTT. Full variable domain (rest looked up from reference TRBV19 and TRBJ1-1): DGGITQSPKYLFRKEGQNVTLSCEQNLNHDAMYWYRQDPGQGLRLIYYSQIVNDFQKGDIAEGYSVSREKKESFPLTVTSAQKNPTAFYLCASSVPGWDTEAFFGQGTRLTVV.